What follows describes a single TCR beta chain. The antigen is not known. The data stem from a study of T cells in Graves' hyperthyroidism and ophthalmopathy. Study findings and constraints: Most thyroid-expanded clonotypes above 0.001 were also found in blood. Before onset, ophthalmopathy was predicted by the model a median approximately 6.5 months earlier.

The CDR3 is 17 amino acids. The junction had 14 bases not matched to a gene; V was cut back by 4 bases and J by 4 bases. Germline V CDR1 and CDR2: SGHNT, YYREEE (reference sequence). Amplification of TCR beta CDR3 regions used RNA as the template. The HTBI primer set served for first-round RT-PCR of the TCR CDR3. Each CDR3 protein gets one entry after TCRdb re-called the multiplex PCR reads with MiXCR. The sample lists about 460,000 distinct CDR3 sequences, roughly 22% seen once, with approximately 49% in the top ten. Those patients with uncontrolled infection, other autoimmune disease, pregnancy or lactation were excluded.

This TCR was recovered from a woman aged 70-85 years with Graves' ophthalmopathy. Sequenced sample: blood. The chain links TRBV5-4 to TRBJ1-1; TRBD1 aligns across 9 bases. The CDR3 sequence is CASSGDRGTIERTEAFF. Here the CDR3 DNA reads TGTGCCAGCAGCGGTGACAGGGGGACGATCGAACGCACTGAAGCTTTCTTT.